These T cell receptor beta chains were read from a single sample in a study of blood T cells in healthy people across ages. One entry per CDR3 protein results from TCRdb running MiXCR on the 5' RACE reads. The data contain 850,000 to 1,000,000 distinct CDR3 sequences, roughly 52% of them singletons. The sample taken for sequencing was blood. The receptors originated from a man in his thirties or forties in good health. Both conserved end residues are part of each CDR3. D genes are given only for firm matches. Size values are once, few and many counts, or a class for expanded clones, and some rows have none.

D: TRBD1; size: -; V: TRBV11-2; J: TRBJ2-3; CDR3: CASSLDQGAAVGDTQYF; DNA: TGTGCCAGCAGCTTAGACCAGGGGGCCGCGGTCGGAGATACGCAGTATTTT
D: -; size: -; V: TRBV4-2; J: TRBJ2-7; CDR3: CASSQEAQESYEQYF; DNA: TGTGCCAGCAGCCAAGAAGCCCAGGAGTCCTACGAGCAGTACTTC
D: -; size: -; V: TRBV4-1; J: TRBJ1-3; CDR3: CASSQARESTIYF; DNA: TGCGCCAGCAGCCAAGCGCGGGAGAGCACCATATATTTT
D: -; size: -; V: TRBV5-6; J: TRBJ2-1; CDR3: CASWGTRLANEQFF; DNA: TGTGCCAGCTGGGGGACAAGGTTGGCAAATGAGCAGTTCTTC
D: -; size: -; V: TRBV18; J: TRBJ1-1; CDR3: CASSGQGSEAFF; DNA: TGTGCCAGCTCAGGTCAGGGGTCTGAAGCTTTCTTT
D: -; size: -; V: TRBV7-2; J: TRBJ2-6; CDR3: CASSPDKSGANVLTF; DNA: TGTGCCAGCAGCCCTGACAAGTCTGGGGCCAACGTCCTGACTTTC
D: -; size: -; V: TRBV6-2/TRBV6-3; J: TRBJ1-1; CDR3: CASRPDRMNTEAFF; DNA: TGTGCCAGCAGACCCGACAGAATGAACACTGAAGCTTTCTTT
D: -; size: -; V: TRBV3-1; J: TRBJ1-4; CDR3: CASSQGSGTRELFF; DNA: TGTGCCAGCAGCCAAGGATCAGGGACGAGGGAACTGTTTTTT
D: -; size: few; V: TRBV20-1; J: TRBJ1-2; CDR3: CSARDQAVNYGYTF; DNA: TGCAGTGCTAGAGATCAAGCAGTGAACTATGGCTACACCTTC
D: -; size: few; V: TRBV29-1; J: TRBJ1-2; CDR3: CSAAPGGNYGYTF; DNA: TGCAGCGCAGCTCCCGGGGGGAACTATGGCTACACCTTC
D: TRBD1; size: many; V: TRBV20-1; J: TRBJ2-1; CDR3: CSARGTGIDNEQFF; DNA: TGCAGTGCTAGGGGGACAGGAATAGACAATGAGCAGTTCTTC
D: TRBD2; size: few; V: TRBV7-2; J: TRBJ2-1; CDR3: CASSLGGAGDYNEQFF; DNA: TGTGCCAGCAGCTTAGGTGGAGCGGGGGACTACAATGAGCAGTTCTTC
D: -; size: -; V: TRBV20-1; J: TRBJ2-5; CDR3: CSVHGETQYF; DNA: TGCAGTGTCCACGGAGAGACCCAGTACTTC
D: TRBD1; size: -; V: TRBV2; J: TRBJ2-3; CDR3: CASARDRGTDTQYF; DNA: TGTGCCAGCGCCAGGGACAGGGGAACAGATACGCAGTATTTT
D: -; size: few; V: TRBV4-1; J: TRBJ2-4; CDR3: CASSQEGQGKNIQYF; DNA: TGCGCCAGCAGCCAAGAAGGGCAGGGAAAAAACATTCAGTACTTC
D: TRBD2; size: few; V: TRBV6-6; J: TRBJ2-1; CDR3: CASSARTSGAYNEQFF; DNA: TGTGCCAGCAGTGCCCGGACTAGCGGGGCGTACAATGAGCAGTTCTTC
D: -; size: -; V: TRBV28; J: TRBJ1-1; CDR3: CASNLPSRTDEAFF; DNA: TGTGCCAGCAACCTCCCCTCTCGGACAGATGAAGCTTTCTTT
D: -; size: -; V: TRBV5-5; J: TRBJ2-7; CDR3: CASSLQASAAGGVNSYEQYF; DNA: TGTGCCAGCAGCTTGCAGGCGTCAGCCGCCGGCGGGGTCAATTCCTACGAGCAGTACTTC
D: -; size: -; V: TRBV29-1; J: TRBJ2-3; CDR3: CSDRGFGTDTQYF; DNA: TGCAGTGATAGGGGTTTTGGGACAGATACGCAGTATTTT
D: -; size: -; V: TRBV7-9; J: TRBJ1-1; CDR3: CASSGGTTNTEAFF; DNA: TGTGCCAGCAGCGGAGGGACGACTAACACTGAAGCTTTCTTT
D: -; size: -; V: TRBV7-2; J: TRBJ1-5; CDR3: CASSWNGGAAQPQHF; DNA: TGTGCCAGCAGCTGGAATGGGGGCGCGGCTCAGCCCCAGCATTTT
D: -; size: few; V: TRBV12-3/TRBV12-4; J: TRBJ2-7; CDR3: CASSREDGAYEQYF; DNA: TGTGCCAGCAGTCGCGAGGACGGAGCCTACGAGCAGTACTTC
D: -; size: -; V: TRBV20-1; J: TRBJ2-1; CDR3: CSARDQRLNAYNEQFF; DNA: TGCAGTGCTAGAGATCAGAGACTCAATGCCTACAATGAGCAGTTCTTC
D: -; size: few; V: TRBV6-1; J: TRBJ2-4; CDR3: CASTQRAGMVKNIQYF; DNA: TGTGCCAGCACCCAAAGGGCAGGGATGGTCAAAAACATTCAGTACTTC
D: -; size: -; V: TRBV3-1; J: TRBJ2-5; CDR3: CASSPDGNYQETQYF; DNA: TGTGCCAGCAGCCCGGACGGGAACTACCAAGAGACCCAGTACTTC
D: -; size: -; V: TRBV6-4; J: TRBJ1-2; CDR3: CASSDSSRGTDGSYGYTF; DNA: TGTGCCAGCAGTGACTCGAGTCGGGGGACCGATGGTTCCTATGGCTACACCTTC
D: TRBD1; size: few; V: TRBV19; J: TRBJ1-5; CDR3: CASSKGTGAGNQPQHF; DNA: TGTGCCAGTAGTAAGGGGACAGGGGCGGGCAATCAGCCCCAGCATTTT
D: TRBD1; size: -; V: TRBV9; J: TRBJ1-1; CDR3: CASSADRAEAFF; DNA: TGTGCCAGCAGCGCTGACAGGGCTGAAGCTTTCTTT
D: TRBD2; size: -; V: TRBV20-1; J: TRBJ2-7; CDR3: CSARPYVAGGQYEQYF; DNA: TGCAGTGCTAGACCCTACGTGGCGGGGGGGCAATACGAGCAGTACTTC
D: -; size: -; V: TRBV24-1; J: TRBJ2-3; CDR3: CATSETRGPDTQYF; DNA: TGTGCCACCAGTGAGACTCGCGGCCCAGATACGCAGTATTTT
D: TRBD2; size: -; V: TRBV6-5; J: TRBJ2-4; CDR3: CASSYSLAGEQNIQYF; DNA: TGTGCCAGCAGTTACTCTCTAGCGGGAGAACAAAACATTCAGTACTTC
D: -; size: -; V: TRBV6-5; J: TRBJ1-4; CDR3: CASSYQRDRGEKLFF; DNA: TGTGCCAGCAGTTACCAGCGGGACCGTGGTGAAAAACTGTTTTTT
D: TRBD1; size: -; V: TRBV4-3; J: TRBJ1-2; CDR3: CASSTGDRRLGYTF; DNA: TGCGCCAGCAGCACTGGGGACAGGCGGCTCGGCTACACCTTC
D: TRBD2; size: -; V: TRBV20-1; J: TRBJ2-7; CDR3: CSVRSEREPYEQYF; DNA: TGCAGTGTTCGATCTGAGCGGGAGCCCTACGAGCAGTACTTC
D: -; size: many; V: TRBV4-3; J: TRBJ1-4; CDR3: CASSQGRITNEKLFF; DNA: TGCGCCAGCAGCCAAGGTCGGATAACTAATGAAAAACTGTTTTTT
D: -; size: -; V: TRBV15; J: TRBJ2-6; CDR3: CATSTKGTFGDVLTF; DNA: TGTGCCACCAGCACCAAGGGGACCTTCGGGGACGTCCTGACTTTC
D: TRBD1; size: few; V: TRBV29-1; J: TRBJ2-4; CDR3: CSVDDSRDSKNIQYF; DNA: TGCAGCGTTGACGATTCCCGGGACAGCAAAAACATTCAGTACTTC
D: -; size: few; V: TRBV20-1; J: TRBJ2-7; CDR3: CSARAGLSSSYEQYF; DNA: TGCAGTGCTAGAGCTGGACTCTCGAGCTCCTACGAGCAGTACTTC
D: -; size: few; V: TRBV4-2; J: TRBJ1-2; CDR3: CASSQDAYPNYGYTF; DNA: TGTGCCAGCAGCCAAGATGCGTACCCTAACTATGGCTACACCTTC
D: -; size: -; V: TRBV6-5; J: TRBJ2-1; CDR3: CASSSYGGYKEQFF; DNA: TGTGCCAGCAGTTCGTACGGGGGCTACAAGGAGCAGTTCTTC
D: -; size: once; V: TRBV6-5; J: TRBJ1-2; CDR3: CASSYKAENYGYTF; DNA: TGTGCCAGCAGTTATAAGGCAGAGAACTATGGCTACACCTTC
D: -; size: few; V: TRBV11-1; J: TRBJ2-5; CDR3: CASSWLQGGGETQYF; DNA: TGTGCCAGCAGCTGGCTACAGGGAGGCGGTGAGACCCAGTACTTC
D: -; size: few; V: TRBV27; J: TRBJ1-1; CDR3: CASSLFQGGTEAFF; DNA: TGTGCCAGCAGTTTATTTCAGGGAGGTACTGAAGCTTTCTTT
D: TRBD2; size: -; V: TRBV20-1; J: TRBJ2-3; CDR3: CSARDMASGGNTDTQYF; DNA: TGCAGTGCTAGAGATATGGCTAGCGGGGGCAACACAGATACGCAGTATTTT
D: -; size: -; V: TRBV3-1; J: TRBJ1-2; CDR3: CASSQDQGSIYGYTF; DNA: TGTGCCAGCAGCCAAGATCAGGGCTCTATCTATGGCTACACCTTC
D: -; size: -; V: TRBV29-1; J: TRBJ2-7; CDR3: CSVEVGDEQYF; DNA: TGCAGCGTTGAAGTGGGGGACGAGCAGTACTTC
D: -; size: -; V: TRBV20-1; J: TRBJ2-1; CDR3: CSARDFGGIRGYNEQFF; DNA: TGCAGTGCTAGAGATTTTGGGGGGATCAGGGGATACAATGAGCAGTTCTTC
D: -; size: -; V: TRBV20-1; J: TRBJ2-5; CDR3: CSARVQGTLQETQYF; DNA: TGCAGTGCTAGAGTCCAGGGAACCCTCCAAGAGACCCAGTACTTC
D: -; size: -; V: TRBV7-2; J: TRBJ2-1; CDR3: CASSWRGSSYNEQFF; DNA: TGTGCCAGCAGCTGGCGGGGAAGCTCCTACAATGAGCAGTTCTTC
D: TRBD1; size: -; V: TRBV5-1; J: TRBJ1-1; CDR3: CASRTGPLNTEAFF; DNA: TGCGCCAGCCGGACAGGGCCCCTGAACACTGAAGCTTTCTTT